The subject of this entry is one TCR beta chain. Its target is not known. As for treatment: 15 to 20 received Ad26.COV2.S at low or high dose, single or two shots; 5 received placebo; per-sample allocation not given. It was on day 63 after the first vaccine or placebo injection that samples were taken. Ad26 vector vaccine expressed Wuhan-strain SARS-CoV-2 spike. The entry originates in a study of Ad26.COV2.S vaccination and SARS-CoV-2 variants. Overall study context: Among those in the COV1001 Ad26.COV2.S trial arm was the donor. General study points: The study found higher spike-specific TCR breadth in vaccine than placebo recipients. Vaccinees and placebo recipients showed similar non-spike TCR breadth.

The V end was cut by 3 bases, the J end by 9 bases, with 18 bases between. This CDR3 region has 15 residues. CDR1 DFQATT and CDR2 SNEGSKA come from the germline V gene (reference sequence). Profiled with immunoSEQ multiplex PCR; TCRdb holds only in-frame clones, not every one. Among around 320,000 clones listed, 80% to 90% were seen once. The source was peripheral blood, collected in a trial of Ad26.COV2.S vaccine versus placebo. The J gene is TRBJ1-6, the V gene TRBV20-1, with D maybe TRBD1 (6 bases). This sequence originates from a person between 18 and 65 years old who received the Ad26.COV2.S COVID-19 vaccine or a placebo. In nucleotides, the CDR3 is TGCAGTGCTAGTTCGGGGGCTGTAAATAGTTCACCCCTCCACTTT. It codes for CSASSGAVNSSPLHF.